This T cell receptor (beta chain) stems from a study of OX40 agonist ivuxolimab in advanced cancers. Overall study: The patients got ivuxolimab, which is an agonistic anti-OX40 (CD134) antibody. At about 81% male, the cohort had a mean age of 60 years, ranging from about 20 to 80.

Method: immunoSEQ multiplex PCR; TCRdb's copy keeps in-frame clones and lacks some. The repertoire holds tens of thousands of clones, with 70% to 90% as singletons. The clonotype originates from an adult with an advanced solid tumor such as melanoma, head and neck, liver or kidney cancer. The sequencing used CD4+ or CD8+ T cells sorted from blood, collected in a trial of the OX40 agonist ivuxolimab.

The CDR3 spells CASSDNMAARDGYTF. CDR3 sequence (DNA): TGCGCCAGCAGTGATAATATGGCAGCGCGAGATGGCTACACCTTC. The V gene is TRBV10-2, the J gene TRBJ1-2; D is uncertain. Germline lookup yields CDR1 WSHSY and CDR2 SAAADI. The CDR3 spans 15 residues. Trimming cost V 3 bases and J 6 bases, with 17 bases left between them.